This T cell receptor beta chain emerged from a study of response to subunit inactivated influenza vaccine. Study-wide points: Few new T cells, the authors suggested, are recruited by each seasonal influenza vaccination.

Concerning this clonotype: The antigen is not known.

Deletions cut 7 bases from V and 11 bases from J, with 26 bases between. The CDR3 totals 14 residues. Germline lookup yields CDR1 DFQATT and CDR2 SNEGSKA (reference sequence). TCRdb passed the RT-PCR reads through MiXCR, listing each CDR3 protein once. There are about half a million distinct CDR3 sequences in the sample; approximately 11% occur only once, and over 9.5% lies in the top ten. The material sequenced was PBMCs from blood, taken more than 35 days after vaccination. The J gene is TRBJ1-1, the V gene TRBV20-1; no clear D. This sequence was found in a man aged 45-65 years who received an inactivated influenza vaccine. The CDR3 coding sequence is TGCAGTGTTTCCCCTGCTATTTTCGGCCCTCAGGCTTTCTTT. Encoded protein: CSVSPAIFGPQAFF.